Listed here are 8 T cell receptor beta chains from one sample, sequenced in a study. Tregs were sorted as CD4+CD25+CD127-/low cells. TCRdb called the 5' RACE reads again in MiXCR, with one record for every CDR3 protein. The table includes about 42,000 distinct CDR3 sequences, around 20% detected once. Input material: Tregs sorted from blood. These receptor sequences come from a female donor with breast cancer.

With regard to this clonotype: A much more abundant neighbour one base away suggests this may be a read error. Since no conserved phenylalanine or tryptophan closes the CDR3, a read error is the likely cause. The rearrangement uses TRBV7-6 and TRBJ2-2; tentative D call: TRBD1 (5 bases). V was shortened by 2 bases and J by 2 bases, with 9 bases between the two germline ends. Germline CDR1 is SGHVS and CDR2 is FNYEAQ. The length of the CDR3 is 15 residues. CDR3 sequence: CASSLYDRNTGELFS. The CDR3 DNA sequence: TGTGCCAGCAGCTTATATGACAGAAACACCGGGGAGCTGTTTTCT.

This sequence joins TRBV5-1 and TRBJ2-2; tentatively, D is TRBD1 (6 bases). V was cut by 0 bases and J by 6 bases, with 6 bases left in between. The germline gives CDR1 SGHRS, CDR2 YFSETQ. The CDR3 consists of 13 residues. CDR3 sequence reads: CASSLEGAGELFF. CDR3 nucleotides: TGCGCCAGCAGCTTGGAGGGGGCCGGGGAGCTGTTTTTT.

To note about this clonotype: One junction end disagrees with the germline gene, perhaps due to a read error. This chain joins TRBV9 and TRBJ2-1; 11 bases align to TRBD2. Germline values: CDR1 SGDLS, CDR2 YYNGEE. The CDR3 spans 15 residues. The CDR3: CASSGASGRYNEQLF. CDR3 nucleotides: TGTGCCAGCAGCGGGGCTAGCGGGAGGTACAATGAGCAGCTCTTC.

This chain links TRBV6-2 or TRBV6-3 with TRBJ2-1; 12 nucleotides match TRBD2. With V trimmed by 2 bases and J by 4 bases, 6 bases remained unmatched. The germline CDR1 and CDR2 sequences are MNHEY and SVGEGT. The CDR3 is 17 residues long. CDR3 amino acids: CASSYELAGGIYNEQFF. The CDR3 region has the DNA TGTGCCAGCAGTTACGAGCTAGCGGGAGGGATTTACAATGAGCAGTTCTTC.

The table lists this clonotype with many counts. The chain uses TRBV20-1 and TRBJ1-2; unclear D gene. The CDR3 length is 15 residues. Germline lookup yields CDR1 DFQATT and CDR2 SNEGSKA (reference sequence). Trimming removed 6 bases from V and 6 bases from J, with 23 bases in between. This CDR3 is CSAWSRTEAMDGYTF. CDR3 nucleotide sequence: TGCAGTGCATGGAGCCGGACCGAGGCGATGGATGGCTACACCTTC.

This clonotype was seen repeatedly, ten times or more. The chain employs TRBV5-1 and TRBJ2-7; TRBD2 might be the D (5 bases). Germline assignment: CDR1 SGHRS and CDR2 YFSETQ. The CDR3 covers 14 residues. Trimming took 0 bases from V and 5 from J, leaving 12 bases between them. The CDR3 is CASSLAGDVNEQYF. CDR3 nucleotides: TGCGCCAGCAGCTTGGCCGGGGATGTGAACGAGCAGTACTTC.

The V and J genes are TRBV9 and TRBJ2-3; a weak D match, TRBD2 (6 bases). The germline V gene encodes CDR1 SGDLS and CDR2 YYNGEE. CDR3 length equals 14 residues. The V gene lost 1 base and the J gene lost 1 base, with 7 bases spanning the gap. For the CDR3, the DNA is TGTGCCAGCAGCGTATCGGGGGGCACAGATACGCAGTATTTT. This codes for CASSVSGGTDTQYF. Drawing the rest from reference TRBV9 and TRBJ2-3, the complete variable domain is DSGVTQTPKHLITATGQRVTLRCSPRSGDLSVYWYQQSLDQGLQFLIQYYNGEERAKGNILERFSAQQFPDLHSELNLSSLELGDSALYFCASSVSGGTDTQYFGPGTRLTVL.

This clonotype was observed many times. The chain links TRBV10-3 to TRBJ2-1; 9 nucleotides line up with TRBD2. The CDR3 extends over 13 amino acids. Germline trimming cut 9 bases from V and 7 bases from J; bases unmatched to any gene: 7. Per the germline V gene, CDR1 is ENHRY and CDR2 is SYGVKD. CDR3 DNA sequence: TGTGCCATTTTAGCGGGGGCGGGTAATGAGCAGTTCTTC. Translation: CAILAGAGNEQFF.